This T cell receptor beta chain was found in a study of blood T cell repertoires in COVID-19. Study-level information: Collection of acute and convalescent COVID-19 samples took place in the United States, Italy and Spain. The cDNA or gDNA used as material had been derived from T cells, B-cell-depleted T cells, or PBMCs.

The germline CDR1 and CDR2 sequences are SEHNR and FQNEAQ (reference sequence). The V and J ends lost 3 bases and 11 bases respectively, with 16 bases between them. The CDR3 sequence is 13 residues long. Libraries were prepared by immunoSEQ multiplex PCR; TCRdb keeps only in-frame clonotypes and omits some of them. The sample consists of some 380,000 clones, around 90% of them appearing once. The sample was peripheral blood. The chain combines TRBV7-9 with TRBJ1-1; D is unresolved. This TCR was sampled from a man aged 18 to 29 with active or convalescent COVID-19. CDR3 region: CASSFDGRVRAFF. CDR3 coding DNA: TGTGCCAGCAGCTTCGACGGGAGGGTTAGGGCTTTCTTT. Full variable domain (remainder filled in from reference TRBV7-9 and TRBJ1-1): DTGVSQNPRHKITKRGQNVTFRCDPISEHNRLYWYRQTLGQGPEFLTYFQNEAQLEKSRLLSDRFSAERPKGSFSTLEIQRTEQGDSAMYLCASSFDGRVRAFFGQGTRLTVV.